The 17 T cell receptor beta chains in this list originate from one sample, sequenced in a study of T cells after yellow fever vaccination. TCRdb re-called the 5' RACE reads with MiXCR, one entry per CDR3 protein. The sample contains under 400,000 distinct CDR3 sequences, roughly an eighth of which appear only once. Sequencing used CD4+ T cells sorted from PBMCs, obtained 15 days after the yellow fever booster vaccination. All receptors derive from a man aged 18 to 29 who received the YFV17D yellow fever vaccine.

J is TRBJ2-3 and V is TRBV2, with D hard to call. Per the germline V gene, CDR1 is SNHLY and CDR2 is FYNNEI. The CDR3 length is 12 residues. Trimming took 6 bases from V and 2 from J, leaving 6 bases between them. This CDR3 reads CASRGPTDTQYF. CDR3 sequence (DNA): TGTGCCAGCAGAGGGCCCACAGATACGCAGTATTTT.

This clonotype appeared once. This sequence joins TRBV9 and TRBJ2-5; 9 bases match TRBD1. V dropped 3 bases and J dropped 4; count of bases not matched to a gene: 7. The CDR3 has 15 amino acids. Germline CDR1 SGDLS, CDR2 YYNGEE. The CDR3 sequence is CASSGGGQGGETQYF. The CDR3 DNA is TGTGCCAGCAGCGGGGGGGGACAGGGAGGAGAGACCCAGTACTTC.

This clonotype was counted between two and nine times. This rearrangement joins TRBV20-1 to TRBJ2-3; D unclear. The CDR3 loop spans 13 amino acids. Trimming cost V 2 bases and J 3 bases, with 9 bases left between them. From germline, CDR1 is DFQATT and CDR2 SNEGSKA (reference sequence). In DNA, the CDR3 is TGCAGTGCTAGACTCGTGTTAACAGATACGCAGTATTTT. This sequence encodes CSARLVLTDTQYF.

The V gene is TRBV7-9, the J gene TRBJ2-5, with 9 bases that match TRBD2. Trimming at V came to 4 bases and at J to 1 base, leaving 13 bases not matched to a gene. Germline CDR1 SEHNR, CDR2 FQNEAQ (reference sequence). CDR3 length equals 18 residues. The CDR3 region is CASSSLQGGGGAQETQYF. CDR3 bases: TGTGCCAGCAGCTCCCTGCAGGGAGGCGGGGGGGCCCAAGAGACCCAGTACTTC.

The rearrangement joins TRBV4-1 to TRBJ2-1; perhaps TRBD1 as D (6 bases). The CDR3 runs to 14 residues. CDR1 is MGHRA, CDR2 YSYEKL, per germline. V lost 1 base and J 10 bases, leaving 14 bases between the germline ends. The CDR3 DNA reads TGCGCCAGCAGCCAAGTCCAGGGGCCGTACGAGCAGTTCTTC. The encoded protein is CASSQVQGPYEQFF.

CDR3 sequence: CASSLARGGANEQFF. The DNA of the CDR3 is TGCGCCAGCAGCTTGGCTCGCGGGGGGGCGAATGAGCAGTTCTTC. The V and J genes are TRBV5-1 and TRBJ2-1; 9 nucleotides line up with TRBD2. The CDR3 sequence is 15 residues long. CDR1 and CDR2 (germline): SGHRS, YFSETQ. With 0 bases clipped from V and 7 bases from J, the junction kept 5 bases outside the gene matches.

The genes are TRBV13 and TRBJ1-1; possibly TRBD1 for D (6 bases). The CDR3 extends over 16 amino acids. Germline V gene lookup returns CDR1 PRHDT and CDR2 FYEKMQ (reference sequence). Trimming took 2 bases from V and 1 from J, leaving 14 bases between them. The CDR3 coding sequence is TGTGCCAGCAGCTTATTGACAGGACTCACGAACACTGAAGCTTTCTTT. Translating gives CASSLLTGLTNTEAFF.

The chain has TRBV12-3 or TRBV12-4 and TRBJ1-1; no clear D. The CDR3 runs to 13 residues. Trimming cost V 2 bases and J 0 bases, with 4 bases left between them. The CDR3 nucleotides are TGTGCCAGCAGTTTATTTCTGAACACTGAAGCTTTCTTT. Its translation: CASSLFLNTEAFF.

This clonotype has just a few counts. The V and J genes are TRBV7-2 and TRBJ1-2; D ambiguous. The germline V gene encodes CDR1 SGHTA and CDR2 FQGNSA. The V end was cut by 3 bases, the J end by 2 bases, with 4 bases between. The CDR3 loop spans 12 amino acids. CDR3 sequence reads: CASSFGNYGYTF. The CDR3 bases are TGTGCCAGCAGCTTCGGCAACTATGGCTACACCTTC.

This sequence joins TRBV2 and TRBJ1-4; no clear D gene. This CDR3 has 14 amino acids. The ends were cut back, 8 bases at V and 5 bases at J, with 15 bases in the middle. The germline V gene encodes CDR1 SNHLY and CDR2 FYNNEI. The CDR3 loop is CASRGRAGNEKLFF. The CDR3 nucleotides are TGTGCCAGCCGGGGAAGGGCGGGAAATGAAAAACTGTTTTTT.

V usage is TRBV5-1 and J usage is TRBJ1-1, with TRBD1 identical over 7 bases. This CDR3 spans 17 amino acids. The germline gives CDR1 SGHRS, CDR2 YFSETQ. V shed 0 bases and J 1 base; nucleotides not matched to a gene: 9. CDR3 residues: CASSLVPGGGGNTEAFF. DNA for the CDR3: TGCGCCAGCAGCTTGGTCCCAGGAGGGGGCGGGAACACTGAAGCTTTCTTT. The variable domain in full, with the rest retrieved from reference TRBV5-1 and TRBJ1-1, is KAGVTQTPRYLIKTRGQQVTLSCSPISGHRSVSWYQQTPGQGLQFLFEYFSETQRNKGNFPGRFSGRQFSNSRSEMNVSTLELGDSALYLCASSLVPGGGGNTEAFFGQGTRLTVV.

This clonotype occurred a few times. V usage is TRBV5-1 and J usage is TRBJ2-5; D might be TRBD2 (6 bases). The ends were cut back, 7 bases at V and 2 bases at J, with 18 bases in the middle. There are 15 residues in the CDR3. Germline CDR1 SGHRS, CDR2 YFSETQ. The CDR3 nucleotides are TGCGCCAGCGGGCGAGGACTACCGGGTCAAGAGACCCAGTACTTC. The encoded protein is CASGRGLPGQETQYF. Based on the CDR3 plus reference TRBV5-1 and TRBJ2-5, the full variable domain is KAGVTQTPRYLIKTRGQQVTLSCSPISGHRSVSWYQQTPGQGLQFLFEYFSETQRNKGNFPGRFSGRQFSNSRSEMNVSTLELGDSALYLCASGRGLPGQETQYFGPGTRLLVL.

The chain recombines TRBV7-2 with TRBJ2-5, with TRBD1 as a possible D gene (6 bases). This CDR3 has 20 residues. Trimming cost V 0 bases and J 5 bases, with 28 bases left between them. Germline assignment: CDR1 SGHTA and CDR2 FQGNSA. The CDR3 nucleotides are TGTGCCAGCAGCTTAGCCGGGGACACAATTTTGCTACTACCTAGGGAGACCCAGTACTTC. It yields the protein CASSLAGDTILLLPRETQYF.

This clonotype was seen a few times. The chain is built from TRBV24-1 and TRBJ2-3; D is unclear. Germline lookup yields CDR1 KGHDR and CDR2 SFDVKD. The V and J ends lost 0 bases and 5 bases respectively, with 2 bases between them. This CDR3 is 12 amino acids long. The chain's CDR3 is CATSDLRDTQYF. In DNA, the CDR3 is TGTGCCACCAGTGATTTGCGAGATACGCAGTATTTT.

This clonotype has more than one count but fewer than ten. The chain links TRBV5-1 to TRBJ2-5; TRBD2 is a possible D gene (6 bases). Germline-derived CDR1 and CDR2 are SGHRS and YFSETQ. The V end lost 4 bases, the J end lost 4 bases, and 14 bases lay between the germline ends. The CDR3 sequence is 14 residues long. This CDR3 is CASSVTSPPETQYF. As DNA, the CDR3 is TGCGCCAGCAGCGTGACTAGTCCCCCAGAGACCCAGTACTTC.

This clonotype was seen only a few times. V usage is TRBV7-2 and J usage is TRBJ2-1; a possible D gene is TRBD1 (6 bases). This CDR3 is 16 amino acids long. Trimming cost V 6 bases and J 0 bases, with 15 bases left between them. The germline V gene encodes CDR1 SGHTA and CDR2 FQGNSA. CDR3 sequence: CASRDRRGSSYNEQFF. CDR3 in DNA: TGTGCCAGCAGGGACCGTAGGGGGAGCTCCTACAATGAGCAGTTCTTC.

In this sample, this clonotype turned up a few times. The chain employs TRBV10-3 and TRBJ2-1; D unresolved. Germline loops: CDR1 ENHRY, CDR2 SYGVKD. This CDR3 spans 13 amino acids. V lost 0 bases and J 7 bases, leaving 7 bases between the germline ends. This CDR3 is CAISESQENEQFF. In DNA, the CDR3 is TGTGCCATCAGTGAGTCCCAGGAAAATGAGCAGTTCTTC.